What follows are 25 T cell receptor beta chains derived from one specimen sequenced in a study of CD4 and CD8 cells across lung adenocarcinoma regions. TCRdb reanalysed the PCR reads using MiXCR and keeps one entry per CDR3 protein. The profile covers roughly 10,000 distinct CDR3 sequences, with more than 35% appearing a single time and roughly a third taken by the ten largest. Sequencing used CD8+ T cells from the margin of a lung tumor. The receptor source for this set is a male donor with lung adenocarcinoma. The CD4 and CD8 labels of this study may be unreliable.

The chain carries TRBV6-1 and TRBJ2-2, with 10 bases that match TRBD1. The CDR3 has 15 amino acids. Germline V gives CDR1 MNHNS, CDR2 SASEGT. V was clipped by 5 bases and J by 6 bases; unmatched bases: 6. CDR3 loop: CASSNRDRGSGELFF. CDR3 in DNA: TGTGCCAGCAGTAACCGGGACAGGGGTTCCGGGGAGCTGTTTTTT.

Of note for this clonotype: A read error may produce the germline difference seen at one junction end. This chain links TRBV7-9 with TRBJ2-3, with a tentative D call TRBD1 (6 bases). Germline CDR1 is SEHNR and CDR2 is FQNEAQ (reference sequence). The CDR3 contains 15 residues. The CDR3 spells CASSKWQGSSYEQYF. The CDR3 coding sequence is TGTGCCAGCAGCAAGTGGCAGGGGAGCTCCTACGAGCAGTACTTT.

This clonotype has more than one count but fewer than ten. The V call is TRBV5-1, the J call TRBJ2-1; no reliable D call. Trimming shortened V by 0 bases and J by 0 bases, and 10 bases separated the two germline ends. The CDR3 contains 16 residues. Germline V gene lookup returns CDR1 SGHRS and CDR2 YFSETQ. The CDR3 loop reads CASSLVVLSSYNEQFF. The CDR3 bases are TGCGCCAGCAGCTTGGTGGTACTGAGCTCCTACAATGAGCAGTTCTTC.

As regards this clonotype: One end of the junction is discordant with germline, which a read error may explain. The DNA for the CDR3 is TGTGCGAGCAGAGGGGCCCGAGACGAAGAGACCCAGTACTTC. It encodes CASRGARDEETQYF. This chain uses TRBV6-1 with TRBJ2-5; D could derive from TRBD1 or TRBD2 (5 bases each). CDR1 and CDR2 (germline): MNHNS, SASEGT. The CDR3 sequence is 14 residues long.

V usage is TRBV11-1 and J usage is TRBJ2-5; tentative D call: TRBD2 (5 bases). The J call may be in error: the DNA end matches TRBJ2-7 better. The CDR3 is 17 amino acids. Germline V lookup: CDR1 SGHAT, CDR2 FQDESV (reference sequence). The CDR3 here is CASSTRRRGMKSYEQYF. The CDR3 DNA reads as TGTGCCAGCAGCACACGTCGTCGGGGTATGAAGTCCTACGAGCAGTACTTC.

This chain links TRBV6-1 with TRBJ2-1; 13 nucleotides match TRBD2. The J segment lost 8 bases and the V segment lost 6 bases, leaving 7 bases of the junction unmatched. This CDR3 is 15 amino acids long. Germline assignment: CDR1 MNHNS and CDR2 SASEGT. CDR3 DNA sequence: TGTGCCAGCAGCGCGGGACTAGCGGGGCGGGATGAGCAGTTCTTC. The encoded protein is CASSAGLAGRDEQFF.

The CDR3 is CASSYRTEVNEQFF. The CDR3 region has the DNA TGTGCCAGCAGTTATAGGACTGAAGTCAATGAGCAGTTCTTC. The chain is built from TRBV6-2 or TRBV6-3 and TRBJ2-1, with D perhaps matching TRBD2 (5 bases). The CDR3 contains 14 residues. V dropped 3 bases and J dropped 6 bases, with 12 bases sitting between them. Germline-derived CDR1 and CDR2 are MNHEY and SVGEGT.

The CDR3 sequence is CASSYSSTPGLPEPGTQYF. CDR3 coding DNA: TGTGCCAGCAGTTACTCCTCGACCCCGGGACTGCCGGAACCGGGGACGCAGTATTTT. The V and J genes are TRBV6-2 or TRBV6-3 and TRBJ2-3, with a possible D match to TRBD2 (6 bases). The CDR3 sequence is 19 residues long. The V gene's germline CDR1 is MNHEY and CDR2 SVGEGT. V lost 0 bases to trimming and J lost 9 bases, with 28 bases between them.

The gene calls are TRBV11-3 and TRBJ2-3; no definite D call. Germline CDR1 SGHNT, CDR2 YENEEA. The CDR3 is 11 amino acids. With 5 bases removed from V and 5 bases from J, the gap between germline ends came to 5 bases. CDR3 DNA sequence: TGTGCCAGCAGCCGACGAGATACGCAGTATTTT. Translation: CASSRRDTQYF. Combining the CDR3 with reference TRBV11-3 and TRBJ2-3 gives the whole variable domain EAGVVQSPRYKIIEKKQPVAFWCNPISGHNTLYWYLQNLGQGPELLIRYENEEAVDDSQLPKDRFSAERLKGVDSTLKIQPAELGDSAVYLCASSRRDTQYFGPGTRLTVL.

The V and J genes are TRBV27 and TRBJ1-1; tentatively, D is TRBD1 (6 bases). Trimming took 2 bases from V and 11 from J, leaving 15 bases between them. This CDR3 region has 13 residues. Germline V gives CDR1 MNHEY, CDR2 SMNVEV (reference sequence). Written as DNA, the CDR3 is TGTGCCAGCAGTTTAGGTGGGGGGGCCCCCGCTTTCTTT. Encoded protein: CASSLGGGAPAFF.

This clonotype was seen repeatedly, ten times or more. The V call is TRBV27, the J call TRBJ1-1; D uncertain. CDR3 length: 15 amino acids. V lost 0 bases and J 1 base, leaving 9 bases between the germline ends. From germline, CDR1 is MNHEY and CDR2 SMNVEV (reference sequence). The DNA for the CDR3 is TGTGCCAGCAGTTTATCCGCGTCTCCGAACACTGAAGCTTTCTTT. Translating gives CASSLSASPNTEAFF.

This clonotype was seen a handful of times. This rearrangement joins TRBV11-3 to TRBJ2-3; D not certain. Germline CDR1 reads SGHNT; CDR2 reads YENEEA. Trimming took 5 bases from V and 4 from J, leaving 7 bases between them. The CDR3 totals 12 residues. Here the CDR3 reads CASSALSDTQYF. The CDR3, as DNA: TGTGCCAGCAGCGCCCTATCAGATACGCAGTATTTT. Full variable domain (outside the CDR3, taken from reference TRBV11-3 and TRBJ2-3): EAGVVQSPRYKIIEKKQPVAFWCNPISGHNTLYWYLQNLGQGPELLIRYENEEAVDDSQLPKDRFSAERLKGVDSTLKIQPAELGDSAVYLCASSALSDTQYFGPGTRLTVL.

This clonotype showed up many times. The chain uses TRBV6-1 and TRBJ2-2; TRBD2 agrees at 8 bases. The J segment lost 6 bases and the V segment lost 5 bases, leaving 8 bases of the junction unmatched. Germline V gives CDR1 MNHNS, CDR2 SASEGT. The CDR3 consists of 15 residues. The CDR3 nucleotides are TGTGCCAGCAGTATCTCCGGGAGGGCTGCCGGGGAGCTGTTTTTT. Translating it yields CASSISGRAAGELFF.

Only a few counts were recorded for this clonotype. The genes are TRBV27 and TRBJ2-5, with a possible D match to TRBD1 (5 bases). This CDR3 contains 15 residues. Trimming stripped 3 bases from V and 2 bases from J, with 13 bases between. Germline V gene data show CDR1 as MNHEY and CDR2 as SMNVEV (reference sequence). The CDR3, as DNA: TGTGCCAGCAGTTTGAGTTTCCGGACACAAGAGACCCAGTACTTC. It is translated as CASSLSFRTQETQYF.

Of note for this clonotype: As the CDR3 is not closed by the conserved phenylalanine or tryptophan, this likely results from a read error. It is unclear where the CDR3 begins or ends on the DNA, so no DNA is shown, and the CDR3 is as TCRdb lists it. The CDR3 sequence: CASSPRQGEESQHS. The chain uses TRBV27 and TRBJ2-5; TRBD1, the table's D call, lacks a check against the DNA. The CDR3 is 14 amino acids in total, end residues counted. Germline V gene sequence: CDR1 MNHEY, CDR2 SMNVEV (reference sequence).

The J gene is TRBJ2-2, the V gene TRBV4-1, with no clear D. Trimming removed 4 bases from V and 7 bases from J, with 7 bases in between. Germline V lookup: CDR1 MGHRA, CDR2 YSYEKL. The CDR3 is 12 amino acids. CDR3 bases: TGCGCCAGCAGCCTTCGAGACGGGGAGCTGTTTTTT. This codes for CASSLRDGELFF.

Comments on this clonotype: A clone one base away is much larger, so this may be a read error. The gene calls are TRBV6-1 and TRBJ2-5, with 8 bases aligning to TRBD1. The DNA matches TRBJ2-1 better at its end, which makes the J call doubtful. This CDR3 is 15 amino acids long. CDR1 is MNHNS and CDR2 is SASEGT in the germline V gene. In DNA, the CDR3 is TGTGCCAGCAGTGAGCCCTGGACAGGGTTTTACGAGCAGTTCTTC. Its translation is CASSEPWTGFYEQFF.

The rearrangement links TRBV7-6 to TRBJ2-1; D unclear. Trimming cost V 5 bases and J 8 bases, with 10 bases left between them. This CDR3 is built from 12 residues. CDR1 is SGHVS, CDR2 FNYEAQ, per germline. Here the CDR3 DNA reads TGTGCCAGCAGCCACGGTGGGGATGAGCAGTTCTTC. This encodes CASSHGGDEQFF.

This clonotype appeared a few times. This chain's CDR3 is CASSLAGTGNGYTF. As DNA, the CDR3 is TGCGCCAGCAGCTTGGCCGGGACAGGGAATGGCTACACCTTC. The gene calls are TRBV5-1 and TRBJ1-2, with 9 nucleotides matching TRBD1. The V gene end was trimmed by 0 bases and the J gene end by 6 bases; junction bases not matched to a gene: 3. Germline V lookup: CDR1 SGHRS, CDR2 YFSETQ. This CDR3 comprises 14 residues.

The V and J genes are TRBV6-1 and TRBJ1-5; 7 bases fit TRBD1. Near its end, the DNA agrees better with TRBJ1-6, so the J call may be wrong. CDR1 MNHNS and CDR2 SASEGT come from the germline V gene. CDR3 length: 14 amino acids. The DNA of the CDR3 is TGTGCCAGCACCTCGGGACAGAGCGATCAGCCCCTCCACTTT. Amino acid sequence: CASTSGQSDQPLHF.

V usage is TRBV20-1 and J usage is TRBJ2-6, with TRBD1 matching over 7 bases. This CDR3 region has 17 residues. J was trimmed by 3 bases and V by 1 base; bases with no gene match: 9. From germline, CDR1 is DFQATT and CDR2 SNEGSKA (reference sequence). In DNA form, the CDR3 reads TGCAGTGCTAGAGCCCTACAGGGGACACTTGGGGCCAACGTCCTGACTTTC. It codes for CSARALQGTLGANVLTF.

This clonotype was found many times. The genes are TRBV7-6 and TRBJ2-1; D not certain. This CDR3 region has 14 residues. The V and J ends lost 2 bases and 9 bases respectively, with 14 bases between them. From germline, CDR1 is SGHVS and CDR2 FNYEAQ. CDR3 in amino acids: CASSLSPRSGEQFF. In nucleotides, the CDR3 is TGTGCCAGCAGCTTAAGCCCTAGGTCCGGTGAGCAGTTCTTC.

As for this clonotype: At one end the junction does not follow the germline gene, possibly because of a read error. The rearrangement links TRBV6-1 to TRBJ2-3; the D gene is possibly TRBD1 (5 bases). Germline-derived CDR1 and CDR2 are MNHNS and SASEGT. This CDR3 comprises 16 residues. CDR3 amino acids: CASSELHRPRAETQYF. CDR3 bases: TGTGCCAGCAGTGAATTACACAGGCCTCGGGCAGAGACGCAGTACTTT.

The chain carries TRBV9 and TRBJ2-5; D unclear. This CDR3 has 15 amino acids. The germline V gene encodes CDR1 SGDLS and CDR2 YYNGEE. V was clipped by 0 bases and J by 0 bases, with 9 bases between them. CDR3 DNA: TGTGCCAGCAGCGTAGGGCAGACGTACCAAGAGACCCAGTACTTC. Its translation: CASSVGQTYQETQYF.

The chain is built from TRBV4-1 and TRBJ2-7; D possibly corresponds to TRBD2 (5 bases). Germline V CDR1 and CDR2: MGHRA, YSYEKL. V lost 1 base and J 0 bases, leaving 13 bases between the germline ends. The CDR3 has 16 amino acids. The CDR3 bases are TGCGCCAGCAGCCAAGCCTTAGCGACCAGCTCCTACGAGCAGTACTTC. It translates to CASSQALATSSYEQYF.